The rows below give T cell receptor beta chains drawn from one sample of a study of cytomegalovirus exposure and HLA in healthy donors. Produced via immunoSEQ multiplex PCR; TCRdb's table is partial and in-frame only. The sample yields approximately 150,000 clones, over 80% seen once. Sequenced input: PBMCs. These receptors came from a woman aged 30 to 39 in good health and CMV-seronegative. Both conserved end residues are part of each CDR3. The D gene is left open where the match is weak. The size of a clone is reported for some rows only, either as once, few or many, or as a class for expanded clones.

TRBV6-1	once	NA	TRBJ1-6	TGTGCCAGCAGTGTGTCAGGATCCTATAATTCACCCCTCCACTTT	CASSVSGSYNSPLHF
TRBV30	NA	NA	TRBJ1-3	TGTGCCTGGAGTCGACGGGGGGGAAGCTCTGGAAACACCATATATTTT	CAWSRRGGSSGNTIYF
TRBV5-1	NA	NA	TRBJ2-7	TGCGCCAGCAGCTCGGGAGACAGGGTGAAGGACTACGAGCAGTACTTC	CASSSGDRVKDYEQYF
TRBV15	once	TRBD1	TRBJ2-2	TGTGCCACCAGCAGAGACGGGACAGAGGACGGGGAGCTGTTTTTT	CATSRDGTEDGELFF
TRBV27	NA	NA	TRBJ2-1	TGTGCCAGCAGTTTAACAGGGACGGGCAATGAGCAGTTCTTC	CASSLTGTGNEQFF
TRBV9	NA	TRBD1	TRBJ2-7	TGTGCCAGCAGCGTAGGAGGAAGACAGGGGGTATACGAGCAGTACTTC	CASSVGGRQGVYEQYF
TRBV7-8	few	TRBD1	TRBJ2-7	TGTGCCAGCAGTTTACGACAGGGTTACGAGCAGTACTTC	CASSLRQGYEQYF
TRBV7-9	NA	TRBD1	TRBJ2-7	TGTGCCAGCAGCACATACAGGGGCAGAGGGGCCTACGAGCAGTACTTC	CASSTYRGRGAYEQYF
TRBV19	NA	TRBD1	TRBJ1-4	TGTGCCAGTAGTATTGGGACAGGGCGTGAAAAACTGTTTTTT	CASSIGTGREKLFF
TRBV18	NA	NA	TRBJ2-3	TGTGCCAGCTCACCAGGTCCGGGATACGCAGATACGCAGTATTTT	CASSPGPGYADTQYF
TRBV28	NA	NA	TRBJ2-7	TGTGCCAGCAGGGGGGGTATGGCCAGTGAGCAGTACTTC	CASRGGMASEQYF
TRBV6-5	NA	TRBD1	TRBJ1-5	TGTGCCAGCACCCCGGGCAGGGGGAATCAGCCCCAGCATTTT	CASTPGRGNQPQHF
TRBV6-4	NA	TRBD2	TRBJ2-1	TGTGCCAGCGGGGTGACGGGGGGGGCTGAGCAGTTCTTC	CASGVTGGAEQFF
TRBV5-6	NA	NA	TRBJ2-7	TGTGCCAGCAGCTTGTCGGGAGCCTACGAGCAGTACTTC	CASSLSGAYEQYF
TRBV9	NA	NA	TRBJ2-1	TGTGCCAGCAGCGCGGGGTTGCGGGGAAATGAGCAGTTCTTC	CASSAGLRGNEQFF
TRBV5-1	NA	TRBD1	TRBJ1-2	TGCGCCAGCAGCTTGAATGTCGGGACAGGGACTAACTATGGCTACACCTTC	CASSLNVGTGTNYGYTF
TRBV10-2	NA	NA	TRBJ1-2	TGCGCCAGCAGTGAGAGATCCGGGGGCTATGGCTACACCTTC	CASSERSGGYGYTF
TRBV4-1	few	TRBD1	TRBJ1-2	TGCGCCAGCAGCCAGGGGACAGGGGAGAGCTATGGCTACACCTTC	CASSQGTGESYGYTF
TRBV18	NA	NA	TRBJ1-5	TGTGCCAGCTCCCCCGAGGTACGGAATCAGCCCCAGCATTTT	CASSPEVRNQPQHF
TRBV7-9	NA	TRBD2	TRBJ2-1	TGTGCCAGCAGTTTAGGCGGGAGACCCCACAATGAGCAGTTCTTC	CASSLGGRPHNEQFF
TRBV19	NA	TRBD1	TRBJ1-1	TGTGCCAGTAGTCTCCGGGACAGGGTTGCTGAAGCTTTCTTT	CASSLRDRVAEAFF
TRBV5-4	NA	TRBD2	TRBJ2-7	TGTGCCAGCAGCCCGAGCAGCGGGAGTGTCTACGAGCAGTACTTC	CASSPSSGSVYEQYF
TRBV13	NA	NA	TRBJ1-4	TGTGCCAGCAGCCCGGGGAGACAGGCGACTGCAACTAATGAAAAACTGTTTTTT	CASSPGRQATATNEKLFF
TRBV9	NA	TRBD1	TRBJ1-6	TGTGCCAGCAGCGTAGACCCAGGGGGCTATAATTCCCCCCTCCACTTT	CASSVDPGGYNSPLHF
TRBV4-3	NA	TRBD1	TRBJ2-5	TGCGCCAGCAGCCAAGGGACAGGGGAGGTTGAGACCCAGTACTTC	CASSQGTGEVETQYF
TRBV7-9	NA	TRBD2	TRBJ2-3	TGTGCCAGCAGCCTGACTAGCGGGGGGACCACAGATACGCAGTATTTT	CASSLTSGGTTDTQYF
TRBV27	NA	TRBD2	TRBJ2-2	TGTGCCAGCAGTACCGGGACTAGCTCCAACACCGGGGAGCTGTTTTTT	CASSTGTSSNTGELFF
TRBV4-1	NA	NA	TRBJ1-3	TGCGCCAGCAGCCAAGATACACTGGTCAGGGGAAACACCATATATTTT	CASSQDTLVRGNTIYF
TRBV5-1	NA	TRBD2	TRBJ2-7	TGCGCCAGCAGCCCTCTATCCTCGGGGACTAGCCCGAAATTGGAGCAGTACTTC	CASSPLSSGTSPKLEQYF
TRBV10-2	NA	TRBD2	TRBJ2-7	TGCGCCAGTTCCCCTCCCAGGGAGGGACCTTACGAGCAGTACTTC	CASSPPREGPYEQYF
TRBV19	NA	NA	TRBJ1-1	TGTGCCAGTACACTACAGGGAGTGAACACTGAAGCTTTCTTT	CASTLQGVNTEAFF
TRBV19	once	NA	TRBJ1-5	TGTGCCAGTAGTATAGGCGGAGGGGGCAATCAGCCCCAGCATTTT	CASSIGGGGNQPQHF
TRBV9	few	NA	TRBJ1-1	TGTGCCAGCAGCGCAGAACAGGGTGGAGCTTTCTTT	CASSAEQGGAFF